The 2 T cell receptor beta chains below were found in one sample sequenced in a study of OX40 agonist ivuxolimab in advanced cancers. Assay used: immunoSEQ multiplex PCR; TCRdb lists only in-frame clones, some missing. The sample records fewer than 70,000 clones, around 84% being singletons. Sequenced material: CD4+ or CD8+ T cells sorted from blood, taken in a trial of the OX40 agonist ivuxolimab. These receptors were collected from an adult with an advanced solid tumor such as melanoma, head and neck, liver or kidney cancer.

The rearrangement uses TRBV7-2 and TRBJ1-5, with 7 bases that match TRBD1. Germline V CDR1 and CDR2: SGHTA, FQGNSA. J lost 3 bases, V lost 0 bases, and 2 bases had no gene match. This CDR3 region has 15 residues. The CDR3 DNA reads TGTGCCAGCAGCTTAGCGACAGGGTCCAATCAGCCCCAGCATTTT. The encoded protein is CASSLATGSNQPQHF.

As for this clone: Other DNA sequences in this sample translate to the same CDR3. The CDR3 DNA follows: TGTGCCAGTTTGACAGGGGGTTGGTCACCCCTCCACTTT. This translates into CASLTGGWSPLHF. V is TRBV6-1 and J is TRBJ1-6; 9 bases fit TRBD1. There are 13 residues in the CDR3. The germline V gene has CDR1 MNHNS and CDR2 SASEGT. V was clipped by 9 bases and J by 10 bases; unmatched bases: 7.